Here is one T cell receptor (beta chain) with its context. Its antigen is unidentified. V was cut by 0 bases and J by 0 bases, with 10 bases left in between. Germline lookup yields CDR1 SGDLS and CDR2 YYNGEE. This CDR3 is 16 amino acids long. Method: immunoSEQ multiplex PCR; TCRdb's copy keeps in-frame clones and lacks some. The sample shows 10,000 to 11,000 clones, 74% of them seen only once. This entry comes from a study of chemoradiotherapy in HPV16-positive cancers. The study's findings and limits: HPV-responsive T-cell expansion during chemoradiotherapy was linked to improved recurrence-free survival in HPV16-positive patients.

The chain has TRBV9 and TRBJ1-3; no firm D call. Sample acquisition took place from a patient who underwent chemoradiotherapy. This receptor was taken from a human donor with HPV-associated anogenital cancer. The CDR3 loop is CASSVDRSSSGNTIYF. The CDR3, as DNA: TGTGCCAGCAGCGTAGATCGGTCGAGCTCTGGAAACACCATATATTTT.